One sample yielded the 5 T cell receptor beta chains listed below, sequenced in a study of regulatory T cells in long-lasting Graves disease. For TCR beta, libraries came from iRepertoire HTBI primers and Arm-PCR of CDR3 regions. TCRdb ran MiXCR on the multiplex PCR reads and lists one entry per CDR3 protein. The sample lists over 300,000 distinct CDR3 sequences; around a fifth were seen once. This sample's time point: persistent/refractory GD, antithyroid drugs over 5 years with positive TRAb. Researchers made the TCR library from RNA that was extracted from PBMCs. The source material was peripheral blood mononuclear cells (PBMCs), sampled when the disease was refractory, from a patient treated with antithyroid drugs. The source of these receptors is a female donor with Graves disease.

This chain joins TRBV20-1 and TRBJ2-1; D is perhaps TRBD2 (5 bases). The germline CDR1 and CDR2 sequences are DFQATT and SNEGSKA (reference sequence). This CDR3 comprises 12 residues. Trimming stripped 6 bases from V and 4 bases from J, with 10 bases between. The CDR3 sequence: CSAGDTYNEQFF. CDR3 coding DNA: TGCAGTGCGGGAGACACATACAATGAGCAGTTCTTC.

The chain links TRBV2 to TRBJ2-1, with TRBD2 as a possible D gene (6 bases). Germline V gene data show CDR1 as SNHLY and CDR2 as FYNNEI. CDR3 length: 14 amino acids. The V and J ends lost 3 bases and 8 bases respectively, with 14 bases between them. CDR3: CASSEDGRRDEQFF. For the CDR3, the DNA is TGTGCCAGCAGTGAGGACGGCCGGAGGGATGAGCAGTTCTTC.

This clonotype was seen ten or more times. J is TRBJ2-7 and V is TRBV12-3 or TRBV12-4, with 8 bases lining up with TRBD2. V was pared by 5 bases and J by 2 bases, with 23 bases of the junction left unmatched. There are 20 residues in the CDR3. CDR3 loop: CASSRGTPVITSGTPYEQYF. The CDR3 region has the DNA TGTGCCAGCAGTCGGGGGACCCCTGTAATAACTAGCGGAACTCCCTACGAGCAGTACTTC.

The chain couples TRBV5-1 to TRBJ2-5; 8 bases map to TRBD2. Germline trimming cut 4 bases from V and 7 bases from J; bases unmatched to any gene: 12. The CDR3 is 15 amino acids. Germline CDR1 and CDR2: SGHRS and YFSETQ. CDR3 protein: CASSTTSDASGTQYF. The DNA for the CDR3 is TGCGCCAGCAGCACGACTAGCGACGCATCCGGGACCCAGTACTTC.

The J gene is TRBJ2-7, the V gene TRBV4-2, with D unresolved. The V and J ends lost 3 bases and 7 bases respectively, with 10 bases between them. CDR1 LGHNA and CDR2 YNFKEQ come from the germline V gene. This CDR3 contains 12 residues. The DNA for the CDR3 is TGTGCCAGCAGCCAGCCGATAGGGGAGCAGTACTTC. Encoded protein: CASSQPIGEQYF.